This T cell receptor (beta chain) was found in a study of T cells in Graves' hyperthyroidism and ophthalmopathy. In the case of this clonotype: Its antigen is not known.

Findings and caveats of the study: In blood, most of the thyroid clonotypes expanded above 0.001 were also present.

Trimming removed 0 bases at V and 0 bases at J, with 5 bases between. Germline-derived CDR1 and CDR2 are LNHDA and SQIVND (reference sequence). This CDR3 comprises 15 residues. Amplification yielded TCR beta CDR3 regions, with RNA transcripts as the source. Researchers ran a first-round RT-PCR on the TCR CDR3 using the HTBI primer set. TCRdb passed the multiplex PCR reads through MiXCR, listing each CDR3 protein once. The profile shows 550,000 to 700,000 distinct CDR3 sequences, 14% to 15% of them singletons. V and J are TRBV19 and TRBJ2-2, with no clear D. The TCR was taken from a woman aged 40 to 50 with Graves' ophthalmopathy. Sequenced input: blood. CDR3 amino acids: CASSIEHSNTGELFF. Here the CDR3 DNA reads TGTGCCAGTAGTATAGAACACTCGAACACCGGGGAGCTGTTTTTT.